The 32 T cell receptor beta chains in this list originate from one sample, sequenced in a study of graft-versus-host responses after intestinal transplantation. Generated by immunoSEQ multiplex PCR, the TCRdb table keeps only in-frame clones and is missing some. Seen here are more than 12,000 clones, around 94% observed once, and the top ten hold 0.71%. The specimen comprised PBMCs, sampled 9 days after transplant. The origin of the receptors is a human patient who received an intestinal transplant, so some T cells may come from the graft donor.

This clone was counted a single time. The chain carries TRBV4-2 and TRBJ2-2; TRBD2 agrees at 10 bases. CDR3 length equals 17 residues. Germline V gene sequence: CDR1 LGHNA, CDR2 YNFKEQ. V lost 4 bases to trimming and J lost 0 bases; unmatched junction nucleotides: 5. This chain's CDR3 is CASSPLAGGANTGELFF. In DNA, the CDR3 is TGTGCCAGCAGCCCTTTAGCGGGAGGCGCGAACACCGGGGAGCTGTTTTTT.

V usage is TRBV5-4 and J usage is TRBJ2-7, with 10 bases lining up with TRBD1. CDR1 and CDR2 (germline): SGHNT, YYREEE (reference sequence). The length of the CDR3 is 15 residues. The V segment lost 4 bases and the J segment 2 bases; nucleotides outside the gene matches: 6. CDR3 residues: CASSSSTGGPYEQYF. As DNA, the CDR3 is TGTGCCAGCAGCAGCTCGACAGGGGGCCCCTACGAGCAGTACTTC.

The CDR3 DNA follows: TGTGCCAGCAGCTCCTCCGGGACGGGGAACTACGAGCAGTACTTC. It codes for CASSSSGTGNYEQYF. The genes are TRBV13 and TRBJ2-7; the D call may be TRBD1 or TRBD2 (5 bases each). This CDR3 has 15 residues. Germline-derived CDR1 and CDR2 are PRHDT and FYEKMQ (reference sequence). Trimming shortened V by 4 bases and J by 3 bases, and 16 bases separated the two germline ends.

This clone has a handful of counts. This CDR3 is CASLRNLPEGNTIYF. The CDR3 DNA follows: TGCGCCAGCCTCAGGAACCTGCCAGAGGGAAACACCATATATTTT. This rearrangement joins TRBV10-1 to TRBJ1-3; D gene unclear. The CDR3 consists of 15 residues. Per germline, CDR1 WNHNN and CDR2 SYGVQD (reference sequence). Between the trimmed V and J ends, which lost 8 bases and 4 bases, there was a span of 18 bases.

V and J are TRBV19 and TRBJ2-2; D gene ambiguous. The CDR3 covers 15 residues. V lost 8 bases, J lost 0 bases, and 13 bases lay in between. The germline CDR1 and CDR2 sequences are LNHDA and SQIVND (reference sequence). CDR3 nucleotides: TGTGCCAGTGAGGTAGGACGTTCGAACACCGGGGAGCTGTTTTTT. It translates to CASEVGRSNTGELFF. Variable domain in full (rest from reference TRBV19 and TRBJ2-2): DGGITQSPKYLFRKEGQNVTLSCEQNLNHDAMYWYRQDPGQGLRLIYYSQIVNDFQKGDIAEGYSVSREKKESFPLTVTSAQKNPTAFYLCASEVGRSNTGELFFGEGSRLTVL.

CDR3 DNA: TGCGCCAGCAGCTTTTCCCCGACTAGAAGGGGGCAAGAGACCCAGTACTTC. Translated: CASSFSPTRRGQETQYF. The chain recombines TRBV5-1 with TRBJ2-5; D possibly matches TRBD1 or TRBD2 (6 bases each). V gave up 2 bases and J gave up 2 bases, with 19 bases separating them. The length of the CDR3 is 17 residues. Per germline, CDR1 SGHRS and CDR2 YFSETQ.

This sequence joins TRBV27 and TRBJ2-7; D might be TRBD1 (6 bases). The CDR3 spans 14 residues. V was pared by 3 bases and J by 3 bases, with 12 bases between. Germline CDR1 and CDR2: MNHEY and SMNVEV (reference sequence). The CDR3 coding sequence is TGTGCCAGCAGTTTCCGTCAGGGGTTCTACGAGCAGTACTTC. It specifies CASSFRQGFYEQYF.

This sequence joins TRBV6-5 and TRBJ1-1; TRBD1 matches at 7 bases. The CDR3 is 15 amino acids. The trim removed 0 bases at V and 0 bases at J, leaving 1 base unmatched. The germline V gene encodes CDR1 MNHEY and CDR2 SVGAGI. The CDR3 loop is CASSYSDRLNTEAFF. The CDR3 bases are TGTGCCAGCAGTTACTCGGACAGGTTGAACACTGAAGCTTTCTTT.

This chain uses TRBV5-5 with TRBJ1-2; no reliable D call. V lost 7 bases to trimming and J lost 4 bases, with 23 bases between them. Germline V gives CDR1 SGHKS, CDR2 YYEKEE (reference sequence). CDR3 length: 16 residues. The CDR3 sequence is CASRCSISRKTYGYTF. The CDR3 DNA sequence: TGTGCCAGCCGTTGTAGTATCTCGCGAAAGACCTATGGCTACACCTTC.

The chain uses TRBV10-3 and TRBJ1-5, with no clear D. This CDR3 region has 15 residues. Trimming took off 0 bases at V and 0 bases at J, with 6 bases between the two ends. The germline CDR1 and CDR2 sequences are ENHRY and SYGVKD. The CDR3 DNA sequence: TGTGCCATCAGTGAGTCTTGGACTAGCAATCAGCCCCAGCATTTT. This translates into CAISESWTSNQPQHF.

V and J are TRBV7-2 and TRBJ2-3; 13 bases align to TRBD2. CDR3 length: 16 residues. The V gene end was trimmed by 5 bases and the J gene end by 3 bases; junction bases not matched to a gene: 5. CDR1 is SGHTA and CDR2 is FQGNSA in the germline V gene. CDR3 in amino acids: CASSTTSGRLTDTQYF. Here the CDR3 DNA reads TGTGCCAGCAGCACGACTAGCGGGAGGCTAACAGATACGCAGTATTTT.

The rearrangement links TRBV10-1 to TRBJ2-1; 7 bases line up with TRBD1. With V trimmed by 6 bases and J by 4 bases, 6 bases remained unmatched. CDR1 is WNHNN and CDR2 is SYGVQD in the germline V gene (reference sequence). The CDR3 runs to 14 residues. As DNA, the CDR3 is TGCGCCAGCAGCGACCGGGACAGATACAATGAGCAGTTCTTC. Protein product: CASSDRDRYNEQFF.

This chain links TRBV27 with TRBJ2-3, with a weak D call TRBD2 (5 bases). Trimming pared 6 bases from V and 0 bases from J, leaving 10 bases between. The CDR3 is made up of 14 amino acids. The germline V gene has CDR1 MNHEY and CDR2 SMNVEV (reference sequence). The CDR3, as DNA: TGTGCCAGCAGCTACCGCGGGAGCACAGATACGCAGTATTTT. Its translation: CASSYRGSTDTQYF.

The chain has TRBV11-2 and TRBJ2-1; 11 bases agree with TRBD2. CDR3 size: 17 residues. From germline, CDR1 is SGHAT and CDR2 FQNNGV. V lost 3 bases, J lost 8 bases, and 12 bases stayed unmatched. CDR3 amino acids: CASSFQGVLAGVDEQFF. CDR3 coding DNA: TGTGCCAGCAGCTTTCAGGGGGTACTAGCGGGAGTAGATGAGCAGTTCTTC.

This chain connects TRBV30 to TRBJ1-5, with a possible D match to TRBD1 (5 bases). Trimming took off 3 bases at V and 10 bases at J, with 16 bases between the two ends. The CDR3 runs to 13 residues. CDR1 GTSNPN and CDR2 SVGIG come from the germline V gene (reference sequence). CDR3 nucleotides: TGTGCCTGGAGCACAGGTCGCCGATCCCCCCAGCATTTT. Translation: CAWSTGRRSPQHF. The full variable domain, completed using reference TRBV30 and TRBJ1-5, is SQTIHQWPATLVQPVGSPLSLECTVEGTSNPNLYWYRQAAGRGLQLLFYSVGIGQISSEVPQNLSASRPQDRQFILSSKKLLLSDSGFYLCAWSTGRRSPQHFGDGTRLSIL.

The J gene is TRBJ2-1, the V gene TRBV7-9; 11 nucleotides agree with TRBD1. The length of the CDR3 is 15 residues. Trimming cost V 5 bases and J 7 bases; bases outside gene matches: 7. Germline V gene lookup returns CDR1 SEHNR and CDR2 FQNEAQ (reference sequence). CDR3 amino acids: CASSPGQGAVNEQFF. CDR3 coding DNA: TGTGCCAGCAGCCCCGGACAGGGGGCTGTGAATGAGCAGTTCTTC. Drawing the rest from reference TRBV7-9 and TRBJ2-1, the complete variable domain is DTGVSQNPRHKITKRGQNVTFRCDPISEHNRLYWYRQTLGQGPEFLTYFQNEAQLEKSRLLSDRFSAERPKGSFSTLEIQRTEQGDSAMYLCASSPGQGAVNEQFFGPGTRLTVL.

The rearrangement joins TRBV2 to TRBJ2-2; a possible D gene is TRBD1 (5 bases). Trimming took off 5 bases at V and 1 base at J, with 8 bases between the two ends. The CDR3 has 14 residues. Germline CDR1 SNHLY, CDR2 FYNNEI. The CDR3 DNA sequence: TGTGCCAGCAGTTCAGGACAGAACACCGGGGAGCTGTTTTTT. It is translated as CASSSGQNTGELFF.

The genes are TRBV12-2 and TRBJ2-7; no check of the table's D call, TRBD1, against the DNA was made. TRBV12-2 constitutes a pseudogene. The CDR3 is 15 residues long. The CDR3 sequence is CASRPRDSPFYEQYF. The DNA of the CDR3 is TGTGCAAGTCGCCCCCGGGACAGCCCCTTCTACGAGCAGTACTTC.

The rearrangement joins TRBV7-9 to TRBJ2-7, with TRBD2 matching 10 bases. Germline V gene lookup returns CDR1 SEHNR and CDR2 FQNEAQ (reference sequence). V gave up 5 bases and J gave up 6 bases; unmatched junction bases: 7. The CDR3 runs 14 residues. CDR3 DNA sequence: TGTGCCAGCAGCCCCCTAGCGGGAGCTCTCGAGCAGTACTTC. It is translated as CASSPLAGALEQYF.

The count of this clone is one. The chain combines TRBV28 with TRBJ2-7; TRBD2 matches 11 bases. After removal of 4 bases from V and 1 base from J, the junction contained 15 bases not matched to a gene. The CDR3 has 19 amino acids. The germline V gene has CDR1 MDHEN and CDR2 SYDVKM. As DNA, the CDR3 is TGTGCCAGCAGTTCGGTACTAGCGGGAGTTGATTTCCCTTCCTACGAGCAGTACTTC. It is translated as CASSSVLAGVDFPSYEQYF.

The chain uses TRBV9 and TRBJ1-1; a weak D match, TRBD1 (5 bases). CDR3 size: 13 residues. The germline gives CDR1 SGDLS, CDR2 YYNGEE. V dropped 2 bases and J dropped 6 bases, with 11 bases sitting between them. The CDR3 here is CASSVGGIAEAFF. The CDR3 DNA reads TGTGCCAGCAGCGTGGGGGGAATAGCTGAAGCTTTCTTT.

V gene TRBV4-1 combines with J gene TRBJ2-5; D ambiguous. The V gene's germline CDR1 is MGHRA and CDR2 YSYEKL. CDR3 size: 15 residues. Trimming removed 2 bases at V and 0 bases at J, with 10 bases between. CDR3 in amino acids: CASSQWAEYQETQYF. CDR3 DNA: TGCGCCAGCAGCCAATGGGCTGAGTACCAAGAGACCCAGTACTTC.

V is TRBV5-1 and J is TRBJ2-7; the D is unclear. The V gene's germline CDR1 is SGHRS and CDR2 YFSETQ. The CDR3 has 12 residues. The V gene lost 2 bases and the J gene lost 3 bases, with 6 bases spanning the gap. CDR3 region: CASSFSGYEQYF. CDR3 in DNA: TGCGCCAGCAGCTTTAGTGGCTACGAGCAGTACTTC.

The rearrangement joins TRBV6-5 to TRBJ1-4; D unclear. CDR1 is MNHEY and CDR2 is SVGAGI in the germline V gene. The V and J ends lost 6 bases and 2 bases respectively, with 13 bases between them. This CDR3 contains 15 residues. The DNA for the CDR3 is TGTGCCAGCAGCCTTTCATTGGGGACTAATGAAAAACTGTTTTTT. It yields the protein CASSLSLGTNEKLFF.

The V call is TRBV28, the J call TRBJ2-5, with TRBD1 matching over 8 bases. The J call could be wrong; TRBJ2-7 is a better fit for the DNA end. The CDR3 is 16 amino acids. CDR1 and CDR2 from the germline V gene are MDHEN and SYDVKM. DNA for the CDR3: TGTGCCAGCAGTTCCGATAGGACAGGGTGGGTCTACGAGCAGTACTTC. As protein: CASSSDRTGWVYEQYF.

The rearrangement links TRBV5-6 to TRBJ2-7; D unclear. Trimming shortened V by 0 bases and J by 0 bases, and 13 bases separated the two germline ends. CDR1 is SGHDT and CDR2 is YYEEEE in the germline V gene. The CDR3 extends over 16 amino acids. In DNA form, the CDR3 reads TGTGCCAGCAGCTTGGGTACCTGGCCGAGCTCCTACGAGCAGTACTTC. Amino acid sequence: CASSLGTWPSSYEQYF.

The gene calls are TRBV19 and TRBJ2-7; the match to TRBD1 covers 8 bases. Trimming cost V 6 bases and J 1 base; bases outside gene matches: 5. This CDR3 spans 14 amino acids. Per germline, CDR1 LNHDA and CDR2 SQIVND (reference sequence). Here the CDR3 reads CASSRGPLSYEQYF. DNA for the CDR3: TGTGCCAGTAGCAGGGGGCCCCTTTCCTACGAGCAGTACTTC.

This clone turned up a few times. The rearrangement joins TRBV28 to TRBJ1-1; perhaps TRBD1 as D (6 bases). The V gene lost 8 bases and the J gene lost 2 bases, with 24 bases spanning the gap. The CDR3 is 17 residues long. Germline CDR1 reads MDHEN; CDR2 reads SYDVKM. The CDR3 is CASPPHTRGRINTEAFF. CDR3 bases: TGTGCCAGCCCACCACATACCCGGGGGCGAATCAACACTGAAGCTTTCTTT.

The chain combines TRBV7-9 with TRBJ1-1; TRBD1 matches at 9 bases. The length of the CDR3 is 15 residues. With V trimmed by 5 bases and J by 2 bases, 6 bases remained unmatched. Germline CDR1 and CDR2: SEHNR and FQNEAQ (reference sequence). CDR3 amino acids: CASSDRDRENTEAFF. Written as DNA, the CDR3 is TGTGCCAGCAGCGACCGGGACAGGGAAAACACTGAAGCTTTCTTT.

The chain carries TRBV19 and TRBJ1-2; possibly TRBD1 for D (5 bases). The germline V gene has CDR1 LNHDA and CDR2 SQIVND (reference sequence). V lost 3 bases, J lost 8 bases, and 13 bases lay in between. CDR3 length: 13 residues. The CDR3 region has the DNA TGTGCCAGTAGTATTAAGGGGTCGGGGGGCTACACCTTC. This gives the protein CASSIKGSGGYTF.

The rearrangement uses TRBV27 and TRBJ2-1; 7 bases map to TRBD2. The germline CDR1 and CDR2 sequences are MNHEY and SMNVEV (reference sequence). With 0 bases clipped from V and 7 bases from J, the junction kept 3 bases outside the gene matches. CDR3 length: 14 residues. The CDR3 reads CASSLSRGLNEQFF. In DNA, the CDR3 is TGTGCCAGCAGTTTATCCCGGGGACTAAATGAGCAGTTCTTC.

The chain combines TRBV9 with TRBJ2-5, with D possibly TRBD1 on 5 matching bases. CDR3 size: 14 residues. V was shortened by 0 bases and J by 5 bases, with 11 bases between the two germline ends. The germline V gene has CDR1 SGDLS and CDR2 YYNGEE. DNA of the CDR3: TGTGCCAGCAGCGTAGGGGGCCCCTATGAGACCCAGTACTTC. Translation: CASSVGGPYETQYF.